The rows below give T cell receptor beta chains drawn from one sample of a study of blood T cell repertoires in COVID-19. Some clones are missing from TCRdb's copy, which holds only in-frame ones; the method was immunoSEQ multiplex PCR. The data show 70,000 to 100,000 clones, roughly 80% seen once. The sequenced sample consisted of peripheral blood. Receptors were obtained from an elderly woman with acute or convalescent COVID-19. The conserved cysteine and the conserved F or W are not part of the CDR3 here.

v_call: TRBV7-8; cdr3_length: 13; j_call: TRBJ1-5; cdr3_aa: ASSLGSGSNQPQH
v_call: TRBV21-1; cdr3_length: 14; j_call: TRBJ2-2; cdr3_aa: ASSERTGRGTGELF
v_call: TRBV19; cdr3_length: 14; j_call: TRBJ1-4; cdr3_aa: ASTGGTGVRNEKLF
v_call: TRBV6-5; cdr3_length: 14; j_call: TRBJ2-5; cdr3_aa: ASSYSAGGYQETQY
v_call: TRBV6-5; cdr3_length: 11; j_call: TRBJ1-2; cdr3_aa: ASSTQRGYGYT
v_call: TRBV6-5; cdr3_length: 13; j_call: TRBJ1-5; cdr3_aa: ASRDGTGNNQPQH
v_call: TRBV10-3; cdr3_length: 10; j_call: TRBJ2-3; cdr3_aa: AISTGSDTQY
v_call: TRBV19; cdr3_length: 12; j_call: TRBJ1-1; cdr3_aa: ASSAGLEGTEAF
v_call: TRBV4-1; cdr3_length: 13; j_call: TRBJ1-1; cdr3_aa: ASSQEATVNTEAF
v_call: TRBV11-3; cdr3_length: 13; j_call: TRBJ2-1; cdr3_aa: ASSNSGGAGNEQF
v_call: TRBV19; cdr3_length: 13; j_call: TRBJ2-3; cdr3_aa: ASRILAGGPDTQY
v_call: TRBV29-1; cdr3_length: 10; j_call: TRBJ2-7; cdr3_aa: SVDTGPSEQY
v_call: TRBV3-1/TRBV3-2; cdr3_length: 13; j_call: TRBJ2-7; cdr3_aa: ASSQDRESSYEQY
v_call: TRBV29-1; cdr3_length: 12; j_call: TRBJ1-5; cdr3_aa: SVEGQGAGQPQH
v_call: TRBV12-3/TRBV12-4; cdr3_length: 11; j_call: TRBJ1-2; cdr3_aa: ASSLTGNYGYT
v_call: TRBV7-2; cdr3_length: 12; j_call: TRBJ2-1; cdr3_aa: ASSPSYRVPEQF
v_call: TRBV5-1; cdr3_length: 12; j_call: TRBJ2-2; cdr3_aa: ASSLARNTGELF
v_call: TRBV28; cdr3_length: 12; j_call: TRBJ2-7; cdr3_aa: ASSLGGTTYEQY
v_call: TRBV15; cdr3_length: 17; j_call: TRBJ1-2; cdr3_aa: ATSRDYWARASDNYGYT
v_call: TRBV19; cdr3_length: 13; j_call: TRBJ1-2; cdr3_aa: ASSAGTGGTGGYT
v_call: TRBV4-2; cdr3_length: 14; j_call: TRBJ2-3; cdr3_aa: ASGPVLAGNTDTQY
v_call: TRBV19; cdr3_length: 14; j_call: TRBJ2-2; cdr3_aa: ASRSFGGMDTGELF
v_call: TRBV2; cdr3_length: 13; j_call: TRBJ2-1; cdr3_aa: ASSGGPSSYNEQF